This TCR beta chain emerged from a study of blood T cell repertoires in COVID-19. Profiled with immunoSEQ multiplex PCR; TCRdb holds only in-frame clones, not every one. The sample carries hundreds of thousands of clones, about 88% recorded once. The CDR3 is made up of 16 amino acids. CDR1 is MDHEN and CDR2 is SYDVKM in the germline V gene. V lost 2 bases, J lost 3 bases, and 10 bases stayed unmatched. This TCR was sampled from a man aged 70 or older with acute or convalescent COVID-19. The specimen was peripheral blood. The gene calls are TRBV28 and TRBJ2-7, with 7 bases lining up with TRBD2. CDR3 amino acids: CASSLGASGRNYEQYF. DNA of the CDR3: TGTGCCAGCAGTTTAGGTGCTAGCGGTCGCAACTACGAGCAGTACTTC.